What follows are 19 T cell receptor beta chains derived from one specimen sequenced in a study of cytomegalovirus exposure and HLA in healthy donors. The primer mix had 60 Vbeta and 13 Jbeta primers. The table came from immunoSEQ multiplex PCR; TCRdb's copy has only in-frame clones and leaves some out. The table records about 120,000 clones, about three quarters of them present only once. Material: PBMCs. These receptors all stem from a woman aged 40 to 55 in good health and CMV-seropositive.

This clone turned up a few times. The V gene is TRBV2, the J gene TRBJ1-1; D not certain. CDR3 size: 11 residues. V was shortened by 8 bases and J by 6 bases, with 10 bases between the two germline ends. Germline lookup yields CDR1 SNHLY and CDR2 FYNNEI. The CDR3 bases are TGTGCCAGCCACGAGGGATCTGAAGCTTTCTTT. As protein: CASHEGSEAFF. Complete variable domain (other parts from reference TRBV2 and TRBJ1-1): EPEVTQTPSHQVTQMGQEVILRCVPISNHLYFYWYRQILGQKVEFLVSFYNNEISEKSEIFDDQFSVERPDGSNFTLKIRSTKLEDSAMYFCASHEGSEAFFGQGTRLTVV.

V and J are TRBV7-2 and TRBJ2-5; perhaps TRBD1 as D (5 bases). The better agreement between TRBJ2-7 and the DNA end casts doubt on the J call. This CDR3 has 12 amino acids. Germline V gene sequence: CDR1 SGHTA, CDR2 FQGNSA. CDR3: CAITDSAYEQYF. The DNA for the CDR3 is TGTGCCATTACCGACAGCGCCTACGAGCAGTACTTC.

This sequence joins TRBV7-2 and TRBJ2-7; 9 bases align to TRBD1. The CDR3 extends over 13 amino acids. Germline V CDR1 and CDR2: SGHTA, FQGNSA. Trimming removed 5 bases from V and 4 bases from J; junction bases left unmatched: 3. CDR3 residues: CASSPGQGYEQYF. The DNA for the CDR3 is TGTGCCAGCAGCCCGGGACAGGGTTACGAGCAGTACTTC.

The CDR3 reads CAWTGSGANVLTF. The CDR3 coding sequence is TGTGCCTGGACAGGATCTGGGGCCAACGTCCTGACTTTC. The chain combines TRBV30 with TRBJ2-6; D ambiguous. CDR1 and CDR2 (germline): GTSNPN, SVGIG (reference sequence). V was pared by 4 bases and J by 1 base, with 5 bases between. The CDR3 totals 13 residues.

The chain uses TRBV11-1 and TRBJ2-7; D is unresolved. CDR1 and CDR2 (germline): SGHAT, FQDESV (reference sequence). CDR3 length: 13 residues. The V end was cut by 3 bases, the J end by 4 bases, with 10 bases between. The CDR3 protein is CASSFGTLYEQYF. CDR3 sequence (DNA): TGTGCCAGCAGCTTCGGTACGCTATACGAGCAGTACTTC.

This clone was seen a handful of times. The CDR3 DNA reads TGTGCCATCAGTGACGGGGGTCCAAATCAGCCCCAGCATTTT. Protein product: CAISDGGPNQPQHF. This chain links TRBV10-3 with TRBJ1-5; perhaps TRBD1 as D (5 bases). This CDR3 is built from 14 residues. Germline loops: CDR1 ENHRY, CDR2 SYGVKD. Trimming removed 3 bases from V and 4 bases from J, with 10 bases in between.

In its sample, this clone was seen once. The V and J genes are TRBV27 and TRBJ2-5; perhaps TRBD1 as D (6 bases). V was clipped by 5 bases and J by 5 bases, with 15 bases between them. This CDR3 spans 14 amino acids. CDR1 and CDR2 (germline): MNHEY, SMNVEV (reference sequence). CDR3 in DNA: TGTGCCAGCAGTATCGGACAGACCCAGGAGACCCAGTACTTC. This gives the protein CASSIGQTQETQYF.

This clone was counted between two and nine times. A read error may account for a junction end that differs from germline. V usage is TRBV10-3 and J usage is TRBJ1-1; D gene ambiguous. Germline CDR1 ENHRY, CDR2 SYGVKD. The CDR3 length is 15 residues. The CDR3 sequence is CAIGENEPMNTEAFF. In DNA form, the CDR3 reads TGTGCCATCGGTGAAAACGAACCTATGAACACTGAAGCTTTCTTT.

This clone has a single count. This same CDR3 is encoded by further DNA sequences in the sample. The chain is built from TRBV18 and TRBJ1-5; 7 nucleotides agree with TRBD1. The germline gives CDR1 KGHSH, CDR2 LQKENI. J was trimmed by 6 bases and V by 4 bases; bases with no gene match: 3. The CDR3 has 13 amino acids. Here the CDR3 reads CASSLDRAQPQHF. In DNA, the CDR3 is TGTGCCAGCTCACTCGACAGGGCTCAGCCCCAGCATTTT.

This chain uses TRBV6-5 with TRBJ1-6; maybe TRBD1 (5 bases). V shed 9 bases and J shed 4 bases, with 13 bases lying between them. The germline gives CDR1 MNHEY, CDR2 SVGAGI. This CDR3 has 14 amino acids. CDR3 sequence: CASRRGGYNSPLHF. In DNA form, the CDR3 reads TGTGCCAGTAGGAGGGGTGGGTATAATTCACCCCTCCACTTT.

V is TRBV29-1 and J is TRBJ2-7; D not certain. Trimming shortened V by 0 bases and J by 1 base, and 13 bases separated the two germline ends. Germline CDR1 reads SQVTM; CDR2 reads ANQGSEA. The CDR3 totals 15 residues. This CDR3 reads CSVEDHYSASYEQYF. CDR3 coding DNA: TGCAGCGTTGAAGATCATTATTCCGCGTCCTACGAGCAGTACTTC.

The chain carries TRBV5-1 and TRBJ2-5; 7 bases agree with TRBD2. Losses at the gene ends were 5 bases for V and 4 bases for J; bases not matched to a gene: 2. CDR1 SGHRS and CDR2 YFSETQ come from the germline V gene. CDR3 length: 12 residues. The chain's CDR3 is CASRLARETQYF. The CDR3 DNA is TGCGCCAGCAGACTAGCGAGAGAGACCCAGTACTTC. The full variable domain, rest sourced from reference TRBV5-1 and TRBJ2-5, is KAGVTQTPRYLIKTRGQQVTLSCSPISGHRSVSWYQQTPGQGLQFLFEYFSETQRNKGNFPGRFSGRQFSNSRSEMNVSTLELGDSALYLCASRLARETQYFGPGTRLLVL.

J is TRBJ1-6 and V is TRBV15; D may be TRBD1 (5 bases). The CDR3 covers 15 residues. Germline V gene sequence: CDR1 LNHNV, CDR2 YYDKDF (reference sequence). V was cut by 3 bases and J by 9 bases, with 15 bases left in between. The CDR3 nucleotides read TGTGCCACCAGCAGGGAGGGAGGGGAAGGTTCACCCCTCCACTTT. As protein: CATSREGGEGSPLHF.

This rearrangement joins TRBV5-1 to TRBJ2-7; tentatively, D is TRBD2 (6 bases). This CDR3 contains 16 residues. CDR1 is SGHRS and CDR2 is YFSETQ in the germline V gene. The V gene lost 4 bases and the J gene lost 0 bases, with 17 bases spanning the gap. CDR3 loop: CASSLALGLSSYEQYF. CDR3 bases: TGCGCCAGCAGCCTCGCCCTCGGACTAAGCTCCTACGAGCAGTACTTC.

The chain is built from TRBV6-5 and TRBJ1-5, with D hard to call. Germline V gene data show CDR1 as MNHEY and CDR2 as SVGAGI. V lost 6 bases and J 0 bases, leaving 9 bases between the germline ends. The CDR3 length is 14 residues. The chain's CDR3 is CASRNSYSNQPQHF. CDR3 DNA sequence: TGTGCCAGCAGAAACAGTTATAGCAATCAGCCCCAGCATTTT.

The chain links TRBV6-6 to TRBJ1-5; a weak D match, TRBD1 (5 bases). The germline V gene encodes CDR1 MNHNY and CDR2 SVGAGI (reference sequence). V was shortened by 2 bases and J by 3 bases, with 11 bases between the two germline ends. The CDR3 is 15 amino acids. This CDR3 reads CASSYNAGLNQPQHF. CDR3 nucleotide sequence: TGTGCCAGCAGTTACAACGCAGGGCTCAATCAGCCCCAGCATTTT.

V and J are TRBV7-2 and TRBJ2-5; TRBD2 might be the D (5 bases). The V end was cut by 4 bases, the J end by 5 bases, with 11 bases between. The CDR3 runs to 13 residues. Germline lookup yields CDR1 SGHTA and CDR2 FQGNSA. The CDR3 DNA reads TGTGCCAGCAGCTCCACTAGGGATGAGACCCAGTACTTC. Its protein product is CASSSTRDETQYF.

This clone was picked up a small number of times. This chain joins TRBV7-6 and TRBJ1-1; TRBD1 agrees at 12 bases. Germline lookup yields CDR1 SGHVS and CDR2 FNYEAQ. V lost 3 bases, J lost 0 bases, and 8 bases stayed unmatched. The CDR3 runs to 18 residues. CDR3 in amino acids: CASSFKGQGAGMNTEAFF. For the CDR3, the DNA is TGTGCCAGCAGCTTTAAGGGACAGGGGGCCGGAATGAACACTGAAGCTTTCTTT.

The chain recombines TRBV7-6 with TRBJ1-5; no clear D. Deletions cut 3 bases from V and 6 bases from J, with 9 bases between. Germline V lookup: CDR1 SGHVS, CDR2 FNYEAQ. The CDR3 is made up of 13 amino acids. The CDR3 loop reads CASSFQSGQPQHF. The CDR3 DNA is TGTGCCAGCAGCTTCCAATCGGGTCAGCCCCAGCATTTT.